One sample yielded the 29 T cell receptor beta chains listed below, sequenced in a study of T cells in Graves' hyperthyroidism and ophthalmopathy. What was amplified from RNA transcripts were TCR beta CDR3 regions. During a first-round RT-PCR of the TCR CDR3, the HTBI primer set was used. MiXCR was run by TCRdb on the multiplex PCR reads, yielding one entry per CDR3 protein. Here the sample spans approximately 270,000 distinct CDR3 sequences, about 14% being singletons. Sequencing was done on a sample of blood. These receptors were taken from a woman in her 40s with Graves' hyperthyroidism that later progressed to Graves' ophthalmopathy.

In this sample, this clonotype turned up a few times. A read error may explain this, as a much larger clone is one base away. The chain employs TRBV13 and TRBJ2-2; D may be TRBD1 (5 bases). The length of the CDR3 is 16 residues. V was shortened by 5 bases and J by 7 bases, with 20 bases between the two germline ends. The germline V gene has CDR1 PRHDT and CDR2 FYEKMQ (reference sequence). In DNA form, the CDR3 reads TGTGCCAGCAGCCTACCGGGTGGGGCAAGCAGCGGGGAGCTGTTTTTT. Protein: CASSLPGGASSGELFF.

In its sample, this clonotype was seen many times. The chain employs TRBV11-3 and TRBJ2-5; D uncertain. Trimming stripped 5 bases from V and 0 bases from J, with 10 bases between. Germline CDR1 reads SGHNT; CDR2 reads YENEEA. The CDR3 spans 14 residues. CDR3 nucleotides: TGTGCCAGCAGCCTAACACAGTACCAAGAGACCCAGTACTTC. Encoded protein: CASSLTQYQETQYF.

This clonotype was observed a handful of times. The chain combines TRBV7-3 with TRBJ2-2, with unresolved D. CDR3 length: 13 amino acids. Trimming stripped 8 bases from V and 0 bases from J, with 7 bases between. Germline V gives CDR1 SGHTA, CDR2 FQGTGA. Here the CDR3 DNA reads TGTGCCAGCGCTCTAACGAACACCGGGGAGCTGTTTTTT. Amino acids: CASALTNTGELFF.

In this sample, this clonotype turned up many times. The chain employs TRBV28 and TRBJ1-6; 7 bases align to TRBD1. V dropped 5 bases and J dropped 7; count of bases not matched to a gene: 5. In germline, CDR1 is MDHEN, CDR2 SYDVKM. The CDR3 runs 14 residues. The CDR3 nucleotides read TGTGCCAGCAGTCCCGGGACAGACAATTCACCCCTCCACTTT. This sequence encodes CASSPGTDNSPLHF.

This clonotype was counted ten times or more. This chain uses TRBV11-2 with TRBJ2-3; D remains ambiguous. V lost 3 bases, J lost 4 bases, and 5 bases lay in between. CDR1 SGHAT and CDR2 FQNNGV come from the germline V gene. CDR3 length equals 12 residues. CDR3 region: CASSFGPDTQYF. The CDR3 DNA is TGTGCCAGCAGCTTCGGCCCAGATACGCAGTATTTT.

This clonotype was picked up a small number of times. A much larger clonotype is one base distant, so this may be a read error. This chain joins TRBV15 and TRBJ2-3; weak D call: TRBD1 (6 bases). The CDR3 runs to 14 residues. Germline CDR1 reads LNHNV; CDR2 reads YYDKDF (reference sequence). DNA for the CDR3: TGTACCACCAGCAAAGGACAGACCACAGATACGCAGTATTTT. Translated: CTTSKGQTTDTQYF.

This clonotype occurred a few times. The rearrangement joins TRBV6-1 to TRBJ2-3; D is tentatively TRBD1 or TRBD2 (5 bases each). Deletions cut 8 bases from V and 3 bases from J, with 18 bases between. The CDR3 sequence is 15 residues long. CDR1 is MNHNS, CDR2 SASEGT, per germline. CDR3 loop: CASGGLGAGTDTQYF. In DNA, the CDR3 is TGTGCCAGCGGGGGATTGGGAGCAGGGACAGATACGCAGTATTTT.

This clonotype was seen a handful of times. This chain connects TRBV27 to TRBJ2-3; 10 bases match TRBD2. Germline CDR1 MNHEY, CDR2 SMNVEV (reference sequence). V was clipped by 2 bases and J by 1 base; unmatched bases: 9. The CDR3 runs 18 residues. CDR3 nucleotide sequence: TGTGCCAGCAGTTTACGGGTTCTAGCGGGAGCCCGCACAGATACGCAGTATTTT. It translates to CASSLRVLAGARTDTQYF.

This clonotype appeared a few times. The J gene is TRBJ1-1, the V gene TRBV4-1; TRBD1 might be the D (6 bases). V was clipped by 1 base and J by 11 bases, with 14 bases between them. CDR1 is MGHRA and CDR2 is YSYEKL in the germline V gene. This CDR3 is built from 13 residues. This chain's CDR3 is CASSQVPGVVAFF. In DNA, the CDR3 is TGCGCCAGCAGCCAAGTCCCAGGGGTAGTGGCTTTCTTT.

This clonotype has at least ten counts. The chain employs TRBV19 and TRBJ2-5, with 7 bases aligning to TRBD2. Germline CDR1 is LNHDA and CDR2 is SQIVND (reference sequence). The V segment lost 1 base and the J segment 2 bases; nucleotides outside the gene matches: 4. CDR3 length equals 15 residues. The CDR3 protein is CASSIGSGGQETQYF. The CDR3, as DNA: TGTGCCAGTAGTATAGGGTCGGGGGGACAAGAGACCCAGTACTTC.

The V gene is TRBV7-8, the J gene TRBJ2-1; 7 positions agree with TRBD2. CDR1 SGHVS and CDR2 FQNEAQ come from the germline V gene. The V and J ends lost 2 bases and 2 bases, in that order; junction bases with no gene match: 6. This CDR3 has 16 amino acids. CDR3 bases: TGTGCCAGCAGCTTATATCCAGCGGGAACCTACAATGAGCAGTTCTTC. Translating gives CASSLYPAGTYNEQFF.

The chain uses TRBV29-1 and TRBJ2-1; D perhaps matches TRBD2 (6 bases). V was cut by 7 bases and J by 4 bases, with 8 bases left in between. The CDR3 is 11 amino acids. The germline V gene encodes CDR1 SQVTM and CDR2 ANQGSEA. The CDR3, as DNA: TGCAGCGGGGGACTTTACAATGAGCAGTTCTTC. It translates to CSGGLYNEQFF.

DNA of the CDR3: TGTGCCAGCAGTTATCGACAGGGAGGGACTGAAGCTTTCTTT. This sequence encodes CASSYRQGGTEAFF. The chain employs TRBV6-5 and TRBJ1-1; 7 bases align to TRBD1. The CDR3 is 14 amino acids. The germline V gene encodes CDR1 MNHEY and CDR2 SVGAGI. The junction had 6 bases not matched to a gene; V was cut back by 3 bases and J by 5 bases.

The chain couples TRBV12-3 or TRBV12-4 to TRBJ2-7; no clear D. CDR3 size: 14 residues. V was cut by 0 bases and J by 2 bases, with 8 bases left in between. The CDR3 nucleotides read TGTGCCAGCAGTTTAGCAGCGCTGACCTACGAGCAGTACTTC. Amino acid sequence: CASSLAALTYEQYF.

This clonotype was seen repeatedly, ten times or more. V usage is TRBV12-3 or TRBV12-4 and J usage is TRBJ2-1; 10 bases match TRBD2. The CDR3 extends over 16 amino acids. V was pared by 5 bases and J by 6 bases, with 10 bases of the junction left unmatched. The CDR3 DNA follows: TGTGCCAGCAGTCCCGTAACAGCGGGAGGGGGCAATGAGCAGTTCTTC. This codes for CASSPVTAGGGNEQFF.

The J gene is TRBJ2-3, the V gene TRBV19; perhaps TRBD2 as D (5 bases). CDR1 is LNHDA and CDR2 is SQIVND in the germline V gene (reference sequence). Trimming took 0 bases from V and 0 from J, leaving 10 bases between them. The length of the CDR3 is 16 residues. CDR3 sequence reads: CASSIDGGLSTDTQYF. CDR3 DNA sequence: TGTGCCAGTAGTATAGATGGAGGACTCAGCACAGATACGCAGTATTTT.

The chain has TRBV19 and TRBJ2-3, with TRBD2 as a possible D gene (7 bases). Germline V gene data show CDR1 as LNHDA and CDR2 as SQIVND (reference sequence). V was shortened by 7 bases and J by 4 bases, with 18 bases between the two germline ends. The CDR3 is made up of 15 amino acids. CDR3 in amino acids: CASNPGGQGSDTQYF. The CDR3 nucleotides read TGTGCCAGTAACCCCGGGGGGCAGGGGTCAGATACGCAGTATTTT.

This clonotype was detected ten times or more. This chain links TRBV11-2 with TRBJ2-7; D not certain. V was trimmed by 1 base and J by 6 bases, leaving 16 bases between them. The CDR3 consists of 15 residues. Germline V CDR1 and CDR2: SGHAT, FQNNGV. This chain's CDR3 is CASSLVKGVPPEQYF. The CDR3 DNA sequence: TGTGCCAGCAGCTTAGTCAAGGGTGTACCGCCCGAGCAGTACTTC.

The table lists this clonotype with a few counts. This rearrangement joins TRBV20-1 to TRBJ2-7; no definite D call. Trimming shortened V by 5 bases and J by 2 bases, and 10 bases separated the two germline ends. The CDR3 covers 12 residues. The germline V gene encodes CDR1 DFQATT and CDR2 SNEGSKA (reference sequence). The CDR3 region has the DNA TGCAGTGCTTACTCCGGACCCTACGAGCAGTACTTC. This encodes CSAYSGPYEQYF.

The J gene is TRBJ1-2, the V gene TRBV6-2 or TRBV6-3; 8 bases agree with TRBD1. With V trimmed by 7 bases and J by 6 bases, 10 bases remained unmatched. The CDR3 has 14 amino acids. Germline lookup yields CDR1 MNHEY and CDR2 SVGEGT. The CDR3 nucleotides are TGTGCCAGCACCTGGACAGGGTTTGGACATGGCTACACCTTC. It codes for CASTWTGFGHGYTF.

This clonotype was seen many times. The chain is built from TRBV3-1 and TRBJ1-2, with 7 bases aligning to TRBD1. CDR1 is LGHDT and CDR2 is YNNKEL in the germline V gene (reference sequence). The CDR3 consists of 13 residues. The ends lost 4 bases at V and 3 bases at J; junction bases unmatched: 2. The CDR3 DNA follows: TGTGCCAGCAGCCCCACAGGGGACTATGGCTACACCTTC. Protein: CASSPTGDYGYTF.

This clonotype was observed many times. V gene TRBV28 combines with J gene TRBJ2-7; D not resolved. V was shortened by 4 bases and J by 1 base, with 5 bases between the two germline ends. The CDR3 totals 12 residues. Germline lookup yields CDR1 MDHEN and CDR2 SYDVKM. DNA for the CDR3: TGTGCCAGCAGTTGGCGATCCTACGAGCAGTACTTC. Protein sequence: CASSWRSYEQYF.

There are many counts of this clonotype. The rearrangement links TRBV18 to TRBJ1-1; D unclear. The V end was cut by 2 bases, the J end by 5 bases, with 12 bases between. CDR1 KGHSH and CDR2 LQKENI come from the germline V gene. This CDR3 has 14 residues. The CDR3 loop is CASSPSLGTTEAFF. CDR3 coding DNA: TGTGCCAGCTCACCATCCCTCGGTACTACTGAAGCTTTCTTT.

The table lists this clonotype with many counts. The chain uses TRBV9 and TRBJ2-7; tentative D call: TRBD1 (5 bases). The CDR3 sequence is 13 residues long. Trimming left V 0 bases short and J 5 bases short, with 9 bases between. Germline values: CDR1 SGDLS, CDR2 YYNGEE. In DNA, the CDR3 is TGTGCCAGCAGCGTAGGAGCAGGGCACGAGCAGTACTTC. Its translation is CASSVGAGHEQYF.

As to this clonotype: A read error may explain this, as a much larger clone is one base away. The chain joins TRBV9 to TRBJ2-3; TRBD2 agrees at 13 bases. Losses at the gene ends were 0 bases for V and 5 bases for J; bases not matched to a gene: 0. Germline CDR1 reads SGDLS; CDR2 reads YYNGEE. This CDR3 is 15 amino acids long. CDR3 in DNA: TGTGCCAGCAGCGTAGGACTAGCGGGAGGAGATACGCAGTATTTT. Encoded protein: CASSVGLAGGDTQYF.

This clonotype was seen many times. The chain recombines TRBV7-3 with TRBJ2-7; the D call may be TRBD1 or TRBD2 (5 bases each). Germline CDR1 reads SGHTA; CDR2 reads FQGTGA. The CDR3 contains 14 residues. Trimming removed 0 bases from V and 1 base from J, with 7 bases in between. The CDR3 region is CASSLTGPSYEQYF. The DNA of the CDR3 is TGTGCCAGCAGCTTAACGGGACCATCCTACGAGCAGTACTTC.

This clonotype was picked up many times. This sequence joins TRBV7-9 and TRBJ2-7; 11 bases map to TRBD2. Trimming at V came to 4 bases and at J to 2 bases, leaving 7 bases not matched to a gene. The CDR3 spans 16 residues. Germline CDR1 and CDR2: SEHNR and FQNEAQ (reference sequence). The chain's CDR3 is CASSSPLAGGTYEQYF. CDR3 coding DNA: TGTGCCAGCAGCTCCCCTCTAGCGGGAGGTACCTACGAGCAGTACTTC.

The chain combines TRBV19 with TRBJ2-7; 9 nucleotides align to TRBD1. Germline-derived CDR1 and CDR2 are LNHDA and SQIVND (reference sequence). This CDR3 region has 15 residues. The trim removed 3 bases at V and 2 bases at J, leaving 5 bases unmatched. The CDR3 DNA is TGTGCCAGTAGTATGGACAGGGGAACCCCCTACGAGCAGTACTTC. Encoded protein: CASSMDRGTPYEQYF.

This clonotype was seen at least ten times. CDR3 loop: CAWRFGFEQYF. The DNA of the CDR3 is TGTGCCTGGAGGTTCGGGTTCGAGCAGTACTTC. This chain links TRBV30 with TRBJ2-7, with no clear D. Trimming shortened V by 3 bases and J by 6 bases, and 9 bases separated the two germline ends. From germline, CDR1 is GTSNPN and CDR2 SVGIG (reference sequence). The CDR3 extends over 11 amino acids.